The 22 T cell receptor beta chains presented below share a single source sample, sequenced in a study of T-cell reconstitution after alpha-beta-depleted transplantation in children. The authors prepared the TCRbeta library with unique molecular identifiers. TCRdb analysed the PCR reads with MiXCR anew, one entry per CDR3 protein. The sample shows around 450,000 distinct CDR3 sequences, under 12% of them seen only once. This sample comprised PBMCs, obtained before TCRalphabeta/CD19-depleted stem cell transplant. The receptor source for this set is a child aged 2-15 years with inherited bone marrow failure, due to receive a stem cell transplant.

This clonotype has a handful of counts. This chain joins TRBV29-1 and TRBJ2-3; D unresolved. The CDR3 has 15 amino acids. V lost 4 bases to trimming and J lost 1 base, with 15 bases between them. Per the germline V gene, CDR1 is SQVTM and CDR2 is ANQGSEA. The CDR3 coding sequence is TGCAGCGTTGTAATGGTGGTACGGGGCACAGATACGCAGTATTTT. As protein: CSVVMVVRGTDTQYF.

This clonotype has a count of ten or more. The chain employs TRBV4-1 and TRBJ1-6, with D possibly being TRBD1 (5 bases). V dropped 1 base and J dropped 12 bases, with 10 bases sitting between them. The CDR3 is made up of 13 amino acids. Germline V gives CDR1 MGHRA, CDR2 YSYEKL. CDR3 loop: CASSQVDGGPLHF. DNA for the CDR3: TGCGCCAGCAGCCAAGTCGATGGGGGACCCCTCCACTTT.

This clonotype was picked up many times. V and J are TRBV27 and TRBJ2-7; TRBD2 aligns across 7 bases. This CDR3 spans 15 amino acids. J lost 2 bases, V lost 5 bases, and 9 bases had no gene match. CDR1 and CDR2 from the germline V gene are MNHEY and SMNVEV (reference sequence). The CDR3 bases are TGTGCCAGCAGTGCTCAGACTAGCCTTCCCTACGAGCAGTACTTC. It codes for CASSAQTSLPYEQYF.

CDR3 protein: CASSLEGYTIYF. The CDR3 DNA reads TGTGCCAGCAGCTTAGAAGGGTACACCATATATTTT. The genes are TRBV7-9 and TRBJ1-3; the D is unclear. The CDR3 contains 12 residues. The germline V and J ends were trimmed by 1 base and 8 bases, with 6 bases remaining between them. The germline V gene has CDR1 SEHNR and CDR2 FQNEAQ (reference sequence).

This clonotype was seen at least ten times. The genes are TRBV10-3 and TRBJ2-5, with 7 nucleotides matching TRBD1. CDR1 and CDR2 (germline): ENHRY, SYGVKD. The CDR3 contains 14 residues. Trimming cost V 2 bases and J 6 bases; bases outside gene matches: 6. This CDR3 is CAISEPTGSKTQYF. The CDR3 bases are TGTGCCATCAGTGAGCCGACAGGGAGTAAGACCCAGTACTTC.

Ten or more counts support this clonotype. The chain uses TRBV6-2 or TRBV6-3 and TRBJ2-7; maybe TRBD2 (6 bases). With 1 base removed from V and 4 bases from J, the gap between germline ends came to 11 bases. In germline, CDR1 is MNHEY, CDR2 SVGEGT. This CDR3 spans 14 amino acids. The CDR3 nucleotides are TGTGCCAGCAGTTACTTCGGGGGATCGTACGAGCAGTACTTC. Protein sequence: CASSYFGGSYEQYF.

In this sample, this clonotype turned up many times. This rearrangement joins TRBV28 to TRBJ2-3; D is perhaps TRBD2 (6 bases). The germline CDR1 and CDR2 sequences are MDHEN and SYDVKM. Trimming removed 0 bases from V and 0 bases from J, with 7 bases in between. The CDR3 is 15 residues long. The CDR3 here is CASSLWGGSTDTQYF. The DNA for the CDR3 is TGTGCCAGCAGTTTATGGGGAGGAAGCACAGATACGCAGTATTTT.

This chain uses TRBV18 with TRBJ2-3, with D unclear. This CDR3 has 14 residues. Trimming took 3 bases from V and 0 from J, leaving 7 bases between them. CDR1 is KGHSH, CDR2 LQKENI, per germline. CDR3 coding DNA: TGTGCCAGCTCACCGTGGGCTAGCACAGATACGCAGTATTTT. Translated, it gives CASSPWASTDTQYF.

Here the CDR3 DNA reads TGCAGTGCTAAACTGGGACTAGCGGGAACCTACAATGAGCAGTTCTTC. Translating gives CSAKLGLAGTYNEQFF. The gene calls are TRBV20-1 and TRBJ2-1, with 13 positions matching TRBD2. J lost 2 bases, V lost 4 bases, and 5 bases had no gene match. Germline V gene lookup returns CDR1 DFQATT and CDR2 SNEGSKA (reference sequence). The CDR3 has 16 amino acids.

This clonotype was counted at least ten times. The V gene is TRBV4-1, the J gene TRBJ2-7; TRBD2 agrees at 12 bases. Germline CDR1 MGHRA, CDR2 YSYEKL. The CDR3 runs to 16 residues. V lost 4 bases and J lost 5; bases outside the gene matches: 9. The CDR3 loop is CASSPRLAGALHEQYF. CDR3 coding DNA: TGCGCCAGCAGCCCCCGACTAGCGGGAGCTCTCCACGAGCAGTACTTC.

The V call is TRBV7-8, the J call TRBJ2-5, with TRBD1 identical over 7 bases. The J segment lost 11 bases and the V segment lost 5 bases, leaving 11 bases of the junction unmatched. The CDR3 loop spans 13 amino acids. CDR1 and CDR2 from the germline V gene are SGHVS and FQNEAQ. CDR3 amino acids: CASSQIHRGGQYF. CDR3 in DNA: TGTGCCAGCAGCCAGATACACAGGGGCGGGCAGTACTTC.

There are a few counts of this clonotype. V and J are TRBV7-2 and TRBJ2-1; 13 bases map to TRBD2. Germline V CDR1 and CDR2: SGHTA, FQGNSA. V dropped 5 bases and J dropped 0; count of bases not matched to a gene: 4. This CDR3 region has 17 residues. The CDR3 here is CASSPRTSGGSYNEQFF. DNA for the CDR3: TGTGCCAGCAGCCCACGGACTAGCGGGGGCTCCTACAATGAGCAGTTCTTC.

The CDR3 is CAWRSRGEGTEAFF. CDR3 DNA sequence: TGTGCCTGGAGATCCCGGGGTGAAGGCACTGAAGCTTTCTTT. This sequence joins TRBV30 and TRBJ1-1; D unclear. The CDR3 covers 14 residues. The germline CDR1 and CDR2 sequences are GTSNPN and SVGIG (reference sequence). V lost 3 bases and J 4 bases, leaving 15 bases between the germline ends.

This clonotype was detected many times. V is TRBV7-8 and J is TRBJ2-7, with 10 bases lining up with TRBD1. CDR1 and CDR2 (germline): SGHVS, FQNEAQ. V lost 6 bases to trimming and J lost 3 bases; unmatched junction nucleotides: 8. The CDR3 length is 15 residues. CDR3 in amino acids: CASRQTGGPYYEQYF. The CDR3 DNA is TGTGCCAGCAGGCAGACAGGGGGCCCGTACTACGAGCAGTACTTC.

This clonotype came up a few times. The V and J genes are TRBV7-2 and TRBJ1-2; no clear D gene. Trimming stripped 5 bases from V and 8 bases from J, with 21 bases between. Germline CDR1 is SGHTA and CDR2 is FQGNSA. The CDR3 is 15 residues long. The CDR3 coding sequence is TGTGCCAGCAGCCTTTCCCGACCTAGCGGGCGCGGCTACACCTTC. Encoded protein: CASSLSRPSGRGYTF.

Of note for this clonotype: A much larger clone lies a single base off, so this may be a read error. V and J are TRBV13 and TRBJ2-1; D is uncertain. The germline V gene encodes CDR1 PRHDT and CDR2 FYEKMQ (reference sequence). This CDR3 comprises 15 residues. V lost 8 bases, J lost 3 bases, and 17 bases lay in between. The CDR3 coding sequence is TGTGCCAGCGGCCCCCCCCGCTGGGGCTACAATGAGCAGTTCTTC. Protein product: CASGPPRWGYNEQFF. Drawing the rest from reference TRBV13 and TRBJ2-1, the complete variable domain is AAGVIQSPRHLIKEKRETATLKCYPIPRHDTVYWYQQGPGQDPQFLISFYEKMQSDKGSIPDRFSAQQFSDYHSELNMSSLELGDSALYFCASGPPRWGYNEQFFGPGTRLTVL.

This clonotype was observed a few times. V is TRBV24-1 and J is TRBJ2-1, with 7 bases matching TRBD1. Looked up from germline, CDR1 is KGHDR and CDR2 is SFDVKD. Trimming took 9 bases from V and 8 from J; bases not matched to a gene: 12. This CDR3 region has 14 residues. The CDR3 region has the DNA TGTGCCACCGAAAACCACAGGGGTTCCGATGAGCAGTTCTTC. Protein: CATENHRGSDEQFF.

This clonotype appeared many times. As DNA, the CDR3 is TGTGCCGGGGGACGAGACGAGGTCCGGCCCAATGAGCAGTTCTTC. Protein: CAGGRDEVRPNEQFF. The chain employs TRBV7-9 and TRBJ2-1; TRBD1 or TRBD2 may be the D gene (5 bases each). In germline, CDR1 is SEHNR, CDR2 FQNEAQ (reference sequence). CDR3 length equals 15 residues. Trimming took off 11 bases at V and 6 bases at J, with 23 bases between the two ends.

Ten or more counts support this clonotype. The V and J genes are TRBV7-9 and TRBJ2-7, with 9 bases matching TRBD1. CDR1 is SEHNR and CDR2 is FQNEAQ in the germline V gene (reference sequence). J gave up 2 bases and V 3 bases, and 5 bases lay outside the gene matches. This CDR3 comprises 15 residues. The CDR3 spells CASSFGDRVPYEQYF. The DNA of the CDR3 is TGTGCCAGCAGCTTTGGGGACAGGGTCCCCTACGAGCAGTACTTC. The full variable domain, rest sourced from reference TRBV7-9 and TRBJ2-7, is DTGVSQNPRHKITKRGQNVTFRCDPISEHNRLYWYRQTLGQGPEFLTYFQNEAQLEKSRLLSDRFSAERPKGSFSTLEIQRTEQGDSAMYLCASSFGDRVPYEQYFGPGTRLTVT.

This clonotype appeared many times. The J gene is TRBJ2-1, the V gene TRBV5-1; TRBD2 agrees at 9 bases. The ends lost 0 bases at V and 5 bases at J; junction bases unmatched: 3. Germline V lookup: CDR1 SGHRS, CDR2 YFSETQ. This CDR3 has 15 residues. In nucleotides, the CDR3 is TGCGCCAGCAGCTTGGCGGGGACTAGCCACAATGAGCAGTTCTTC. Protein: CASSLAGTSHNEQFF.

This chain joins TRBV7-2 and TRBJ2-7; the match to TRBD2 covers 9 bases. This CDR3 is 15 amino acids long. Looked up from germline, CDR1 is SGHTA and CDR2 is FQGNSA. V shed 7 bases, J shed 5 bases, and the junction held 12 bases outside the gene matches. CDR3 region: CASTVLAGGPHEQYF. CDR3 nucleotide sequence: TGTGCCAGCACCGTACTCGCGGGAGGGCCCCACGAGCAGTACTTC.

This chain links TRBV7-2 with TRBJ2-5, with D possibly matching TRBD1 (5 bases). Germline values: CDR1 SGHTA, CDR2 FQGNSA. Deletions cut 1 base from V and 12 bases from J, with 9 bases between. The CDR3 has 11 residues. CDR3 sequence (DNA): TGTGCCAGCAGCTTAGGGACACCGAAGTACTTC. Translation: CASSLGTPKYF.